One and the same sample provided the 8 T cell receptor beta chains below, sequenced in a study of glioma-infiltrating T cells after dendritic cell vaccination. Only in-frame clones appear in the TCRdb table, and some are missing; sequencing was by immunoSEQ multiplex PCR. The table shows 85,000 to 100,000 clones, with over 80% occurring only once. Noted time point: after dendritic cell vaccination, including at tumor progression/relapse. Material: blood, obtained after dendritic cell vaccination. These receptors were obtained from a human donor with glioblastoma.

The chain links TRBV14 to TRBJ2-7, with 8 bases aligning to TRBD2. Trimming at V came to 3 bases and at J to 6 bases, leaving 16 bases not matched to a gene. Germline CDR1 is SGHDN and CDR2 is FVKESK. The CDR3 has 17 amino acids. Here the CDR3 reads CASSQTLIVSREGEQYF. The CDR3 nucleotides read TGTGCCAGCAGCCAGACCTTAATCGTCAGCCGGGAGGGCGAGCAGTACTTC. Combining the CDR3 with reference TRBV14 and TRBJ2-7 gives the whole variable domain EAGVTQFPSHSVIEKGQTVTLRCDPISGHDNLYWYRRVMGKEIKFLLHFVKESKQDESGMPNNRFLAERTGGTYSTLKVQPAELEDSGVYFCASSQTLIVSREGEQYFGPGTRLTVT.

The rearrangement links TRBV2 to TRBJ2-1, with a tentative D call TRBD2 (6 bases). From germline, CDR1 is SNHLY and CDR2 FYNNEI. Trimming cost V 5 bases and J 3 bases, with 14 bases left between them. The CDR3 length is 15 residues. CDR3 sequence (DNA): TGTGCCAGCAGTAGGGGAGTCGGGGGCTACAATGAGCAGTTCTTC. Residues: CASSRGVGGYNEQFF. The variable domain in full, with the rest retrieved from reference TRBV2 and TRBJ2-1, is EPEVTQTPSHQVTQMGQEVILRCVPISNHLYFYWYRQILGQKVEFLVSFYNNEISEKSEIFDDQFSVERPDGSNFTLKIRSTKLEDSAMYFCASSRGVGGYNEQFFGPGTRLTVL.

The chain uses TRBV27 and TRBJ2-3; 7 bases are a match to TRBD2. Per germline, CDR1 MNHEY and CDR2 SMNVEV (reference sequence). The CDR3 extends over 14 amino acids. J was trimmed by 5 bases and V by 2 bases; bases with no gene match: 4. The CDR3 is CASSLGRAGDTQYF. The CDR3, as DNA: TGTGCCAGCAGTTTAGGGAGGGCCGGAGATACGCAGTATTTT.

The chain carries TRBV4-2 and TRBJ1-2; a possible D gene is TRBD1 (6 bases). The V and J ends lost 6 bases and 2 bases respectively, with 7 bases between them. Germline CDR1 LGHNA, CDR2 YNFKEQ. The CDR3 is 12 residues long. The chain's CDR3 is CASRQGNYGYTF. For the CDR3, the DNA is TGTGCCAGCAGGCAGGGGAACTATGGCTACACCTTC.

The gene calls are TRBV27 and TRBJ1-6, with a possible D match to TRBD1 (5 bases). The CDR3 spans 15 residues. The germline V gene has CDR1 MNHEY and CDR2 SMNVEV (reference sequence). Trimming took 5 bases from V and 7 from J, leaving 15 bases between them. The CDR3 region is CASSQTQGSNSPLHF. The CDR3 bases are TGTGCCAGCAGTCAAACGCAGGGAAGCAATTCACCCCTCCACTTT.

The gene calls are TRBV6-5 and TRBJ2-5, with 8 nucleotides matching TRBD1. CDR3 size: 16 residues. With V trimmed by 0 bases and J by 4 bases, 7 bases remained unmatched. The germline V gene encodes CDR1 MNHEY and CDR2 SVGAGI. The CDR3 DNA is TGTGCCAGCAGTTACTCCGGGGACAGGCACAGAGAGACCCAGTACTTC. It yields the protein CASSYSGDRHRETQYF.

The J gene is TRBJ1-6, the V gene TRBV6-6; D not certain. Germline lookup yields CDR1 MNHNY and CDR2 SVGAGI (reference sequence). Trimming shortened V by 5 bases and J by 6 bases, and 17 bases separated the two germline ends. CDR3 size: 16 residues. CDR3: CASSPPPGSSNSPLHF. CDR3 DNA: TGTGCCAGCAGTCCCCCTCCGGGGTCAAGTAATTCACCCCTCCACTTT.

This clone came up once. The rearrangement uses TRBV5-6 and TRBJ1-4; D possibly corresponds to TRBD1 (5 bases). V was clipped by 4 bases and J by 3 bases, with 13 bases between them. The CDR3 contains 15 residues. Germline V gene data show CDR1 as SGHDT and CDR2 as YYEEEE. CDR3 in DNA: TGTGCCAGCAGCCCCAGGGTCACGCCTAATGAAAAACTGTTTTTT. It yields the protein CASSPRVTPNEKLFF.